These 19 T cell receptor beta chains came from one sample sequenced in a study of beta chain features in type 1 diabetes (dated by TCRdb to 2016 to 2019). No cognate antigen is known for these TCRs. What the study reported, not specific to this receptor: A moderate but significant shortening of TCRB CDR3 length was observed in type 1 diabetes patients in all four CD4+ subsets.

The library was built by means of the immunoSEQ multiplex PCR assay. The High Capacity cDNA Reverse Transcription Kit was used to reverse transcribe all of the isolated RNA, meaning that expressed TCRB transcripts were what got sequenced. TCRdb retrieved this table from immuneACCESS and kept in-frame rearrangements only. Not all clones are present; in checked studies, unresolved V genes account for under half, and no reason is known for the remainder. This sample holds around 260,000 clones; roughly 22% were observed only once. The leading ten clones occupy roughly 0.028% of the sample. Source material: naive CD4+ T cells from blood. The meaning of the sample's cell subset or site label: true naive CD4+ T cells. These receptors came from a woman in her thirties or forties with type 1 diabetes.

The rearrangement uses TRBV4-3 and TRBJ1-2; 9 bases agree with TRBD1. Germline trimming cut 1 base from V and 8 bases from J; bases unmatched to any gene: 5. The CDR3 has 14 residues. Germline CDR1 and CDR2: LGHNA and YSLEER. The CDR3 DNA is TGCGCCAGCAGCCAAGGAGTGGGACAGGGCGGCTACACCTTC. Its translation is CASSQGVGQGGYTF.

The sample holds a few counts of this clone. This chain connects TRBV28 to TRBJ2-7, with D possibly TRBD1 on 6 matching bases. There are 13 residues in the CDR3. Germline V CDR1 and CDR2: MDHEN, SYDVKM. The V gene lost 7 bases and the J gene lost 0 bases, with 10 bases spanning the gap. The CDR3 DNA is TGTGCCAGCACCTCAGGGGCCTCCTACGAGCAGTACTTC. Translation gives CASTSGASYEQYF.

This clone was seen more than once but under ten times. The V gene is TRBV7-2, the J gene TRBJ2-1, with TRBD1 matching over 7 bases. Germline V gene lookup returns CDR1 SGHTA and CDR2 FQGNSA. After removal of 6 bases from V and 10 bases from J, the junction contained 6 bases not matched to a gene. The CDR3 covers 12 residues. The CDR3 protein is CASRRTGGEQFF. CDR3 in DNA: TGTGCCAGCAGAAGGACAGGCGGGGAGCAGTTCTTC.

This clone was counted a few times. This sequence joins TRBV18 and TRBJ2-7, with TRBD1 matching 8 bases. V was pared by 2 bases and J by 6 bases, with 6 bases of the junction left unmatched. CDR1 is KGHSH and CDR2 is LQKENI in the germline V gene. This CDR3 region has 14 residues. The DNA for the CDR3 is TGTGCCAGCTCACCAGGACAGGGTAAGCGCGAGCAGTACTTC. Translating it yields CASSPGQGKREQYF.

This clone came up a few times. The chain links TRBV4-2 to TRBJ2-7; the D gene is possibly TRBD1 (6 bases). CDR1 is LGHNA and CDR2 is YNFKEQ in the germline V gene. The V end lost 1 base, the J end lost 4 bases, and 14 bases lay between the germline ends. The CDR3 length is 15 residues. The CDR3 region has the DNA TGTGCCAGCAGCCAAGTCAACAGGGACGATTACGAGCAGTACTTC. This gives the protein CASSQVNRDDYEQYF.

The CDR3 sequence: CASRDQGENTEAFF. The CDR3 region has the DNA TGCGCCAGCCGCGATCAGGGGGAGAACACTGAAGCTTTCTTT. The chain combines TRBV5-1 with TRBJ1-1; 7 nucleotides line up with TRBD1. The CDR3 is 14 amino acids. V shed 7 bases, J shed 1 base, and the junction held 7 bases outside the gene matches. Germline-derived CDR1 and CDR2 are SGHRS and YFSETQ.

The rearrangement uses TRBV30 and TRBJ1-5, with 8 positions matching TRBD1. The CDR3 has 11 amino acids. With V trimmed by 4 bases and J by 9 bases, 2 bases remained unmatched. Germline V gene data show CDR1 as GTSNPN and CDR2 as SVGIG (reference sequence). CDR3: CAWTTGGPQHF. For the CDR3, the DNA is TGTGCCTGGACCACAGGGGGGCCCCAGCATTTT.

This clone has a handful of counts. The chain carries TRBV6-5 and TRBJ1-2; no clear D. The CDR3 extends over 16 amino acids. CDR1 is MNHEY and CDR2 is SVGAGI in the germline V gene. Trimming shortened V by 0 bases and J by 3 bases, and 14 bases separated the two germline ends. CDR3 sequence: CASSYSSPARHYGYTF. The CDR3 nucleotides are TGTGCCAGCAGTTACTCGAGTCCCGCTAGGCACTATGGCTACACCTTC.

This clone was detected a few times. The rearrangement links TRBV11-3 to TRBJ2-5; perhaps TRBD2 as D (6 bases). V lost 4 bases to trimming and J lost 5 bases, with 14 bases between them. This CDR3 has 14 amino acids. The germline gives CDR1 SGHNT, CDR2 YENEEA. The CDR3 spells CASSSTRGRETQYF. Written as DNA, the CDR3 is TGTGCCAGCAGCTCGACACGAGGGAGGGAGACCCAGTACTTC.

This clone was counted between two and nine times. J is TRBJ2-4 and V is TRBV18, with D unresolved. Germline CDR1 KGHSH, CDR2 LQKENI. The V end was cut by 2 bases, the J end by 5 bases, with 7 bases between. This CDR3 contains 13 residues. In nucleotides, the CDR3 is TGTGCCAGCTCACCAGGGCAGGAAAACATTCAGTACTTC. It specifies CASSPGQENIQYF.

This clone was counted between two and nine times. The chain joins TRBV18 to TRBJ2-7; 9 bases line up with TRBD2. CDR1 and CDR2 (germline): KGHSH, LQKENI. The CDR3 is 16 residues long. V lost 3 bases and J lost 2; bases outside the gene matches: 8. The CDR3 sequence is CASSPSRGGATYEQYF. CDR3 sequence (DNA): TGTGCCAGCTCACCTTCGCGGGGGGGAGCTACCTACGAGCAGTACTTC.

The chain employs TRBV9 and TRBJ1-5; D is ambiguous. V gave up 3 bases and J gave up 2 bases, with 9 bases separating them. CDR3 length: 14 amino acids. Germline V gives CDR1 SGDLS, CDR2 YYNGEE. The CDR3 loop is CASSADRGNQPQHF. The CDR3 bases are TGTGCCAGCAGCGCCGACCGGGGCAATCAGCCCCAGCATTTT.

The DNA of the CDR3 is TGTGCCAGCAGCGGTTGGGAGGGGGGCGGCTACACCTTC. Translating it yields CASSGWEGGGYTF. The rearrangement links TRBV9 to TRBJ1-2; TRBD1 might be the D (6 bases). There are 13 residues in the CDR3. Germline V CDR1 and CDR2: SGDLS, YYNGEE. Trimming removed 3 bases from V and 8 bases from J, with 14 bases in between.

This chain connects TRBV25-1 to TRBJ2-1; D uncertain. V lost 4 bases and J 4 bases, leaving 14 bases between the germline ends. The CDR3 runs 15 residues. Per the germline V gene, CDR1 is MGHDK and CDR2 is SYGVNS. CDR3 region: CASSVYGIRYNEQFF. In DNA, the CDR3 is TGTGCCAGCAGTGTGTACGGTATACGGTACAATGAGCAGTTCTTC.

The chain couples TRBV9 to TRBJ1-1; 11 nucleotides agree with TRBD1. Germline CDR1 and CDR2: SGDLS and YYNGEE. V was clipped by 4 bases and J by 6 bases; unmatched bases: 11. This CDR3 is built from 16 residues. In DNA form, the CDR3 reads TGTGCCAGCAGCCCCTCCGGGACAGGGGGTCAGGCTGAAGCTTTCTTT. It translates to CASSPSGTGGQAEAFF.

The genes are TRBV7-9 and TRBJ1-6, with 10 bases identical to TRBD1. The CDR3 runs to 15 residues. J was trimmed by 8 bases and V by 2 bases; bases with no gene match: 3. CDR1 and CDR2 from the germline V gene are SEHNR and FQNEAQ (reference sequence). DNA of the CDR3: TGTGCCAGCAGCTTACAGACAGGGGGCGATTCACCCCTCCACTTT. Translating it yields CASSLQTGGDSPLHF.

This clone was seen a few times. The chain joins TRBV5-1 to TRBJ2-3; D perhaps matches TRBD1 (5 bases). The CDR3 spans 16 residues. The germline V gene has CDR1 SGHRS and CDR2 YFSETQ. Trimming removed 0 bases at V and 5 bases at J, with 16 bases between. CDR3 in DNA: TGCGCCAGCAGCTTGGGTCCGCGACAGAGCCTAGATACGCAGTATTTT. Protein: CASSLGPRQSLDTQYF.

CDR3 nucleotide sequence: TGCAGCGTTGTGCGGGGGGAAGGAGAGACCCAGTACTTC. This encodes CSVVRGEGETQYF. The genes are TRBV29-1 and TRBJ2-5; 8 nucleotides match TRBD2. The CDR3 totals 13 residues. After removal of 4 bases from V and 4 bases from J, the junction contained 5 bases not matched to a gene. The V gene's germline CDR1 is SQVTM and CDR2 ANQGSEA.

J is TRBJ2-4 and V is TRBV7-2; D remains unclear. Trimming removed 8 bases at V and 7 bases at J, with 15 bases between. In germline, CDR1 is SGHTA, CDR2 FQGNSA. CDR3 length equals 13 residues. The CDR3 nucleotides are TGTGCCAGCGTCGACTTACCTAGGAACATTCAGTACTTC. It translates to CASVDLPRNIQYF.